Each of the 12 T cell receptor beta chains below was sequenced from the same sample in a study of response to subunit inactivated influenza vaccine listed by TCRdb under 2018. Libraries were built with RT-PCR. TCRdb lists the instrument as Illumina HiSeq 2500. Through fastp at Q25 and MiXCR, TCRdb rebuilt clones from the public reads, retaining in-frame beta chains. Rows merge per CDR3 protein into single entries with the most common DNA and genes. For this sample there are roughly 760,000 distinct CDR3 sequences; 21% appear just once. Around 9.6% of the sample lies in the top ten. The material was PBMCs from blood, obtained approximately 5 days after vaccination. The receptors here all came from a man aged 50 to 60 who received an inactivated influenza vaccine. Donor details come from another sample of the same person, matched by shared clones.

In its sample, this clonotype was seen a few times. The V call is TRBV10-3, the J call TRBJ1-2, with D maybe TRBD1 (6 bases). Germline CDR1 reads ENHRY; CDR2 reads SYGVKD. V was clipped by 3 bases and J by 4 bases, with 12 bases between them. The CDR3 contains 14 residues. This CDR3 reads CAISEGQSLYGYTF. The CDR3 DNA reads TGTGCCATCAGTGAAGGACAGAGTCTCTATGGCTACACCTTC.

A few counts support this clonotype. The chain has TRBV6-2 or TRBV6-3 and TRBJ2-5; perhaps D is TRBD1 or TRBD2 (7 bases each). Germline V lookup: CDR1 MNHEY, CDR2 SVGEGT. V was pared by 2 bases and J by 5 bases, with 15 bases between. The CDR3 runs 15 residues. CDR3 protein: CASSYEPGGGETQYF. The CDR3 DNA reads as TGTGCCAGCAGTTACGAGCCAGGGGGAGGGGAGACCCAGTACTTC.

This clonotype was detected many times. This chain links TRBV11-2 with TRBJ1-4; D is possibly TRBD1 (5 bases). The CDR3 runs to 14 residues. Per germline, CDR1 SGHAT and CDR2 FQNNGV. Trimming left V 5 bases short and J 3 bases short, with 10 bases between. CDR3 protein: CASSLGGSNEKLFF. The CDR3 DNA is TGTGCCAGCAGCCTGGGGGGGTCTAATGAAAAACTGTTTTTT. The variable domain in full, with the rest retrieved from reference TRBV11-2 and TRBJ1-4, is EAGVAQSPRYKIIEKRQSVAFWCNPISGHATLYWYQQILGQGPKLLIQFQNNGVVDDSQLPKDRFSAERLKGVDSTLKIQPAKLEDSAVYLCASSLGGSNEKLFFGSGTQLSVL.

This clonotype was seen more than once but under ten times. The V gene is TRBV15, the J gene TRBJ2-5; TRBD2 aligns across 7 bases. With V trimmed by 1 base and J by 5 bases, 10 bases remained unmatched. The germline CDR1 and CDR2 sequences are LNHNV and YYDKDF (reference sequence). The CDR3 runs 16 residues. DNA for the CDR3: TGTGCCACCAGCAGAGCATTGGCGGGGGTAGGGGAGACCCAGTACTTC. As protein: CATSRALAGVGETQYF.

This clonotype was recorded a few times. The CDR3 region is CASRSPRLAKNIQYF. The CDR3 DNA is TGTGCCAGCAGATCCCCCAGACTAGCCAAAAACATTCAGTACTTC. This chain joins TRBV6-1 and TRBJ2-4; D uncertain. Trimming shortened V by 6 bases and J by 0 bases, and 12 bases separated the two germline ends. Germline loops: CDR1 MNHNS, CDR2 SASEGT. This CDR3 comprises 15 residues.

The table lists this clonotype with a few counts. The V and J genes are TRBV4-2 and TRBJ2-1; the D gene is possibly TRBD2 (6 bases). This CDR3 has 16 amino acids. Germline-derived CDR1 and CDR2 are LGHNA and YNFKEQ. With 1 base removed from V and 3 bases from J, the gap between germline ends came to 13 bases. For the CDR3, the DNA is TGTGCCAGCAGCCAAGGGGGCGGGGCGGGCTACAATGAGCAGTTCTTC. This gives the protein CASSQGGGAGYNEQFF.

This chain links TRBV6-2 or TRBV6-3 with TRBJ2-3; D could derive from TRBD1 or TRBD2 (5 bases each). The CDR3 length is 14 residues. The germline gives CDR1 MNHEY, CDR2 SVGEGT. The V end lost 6 bases, the J end lost 5 bases, and 15 bases lay between the germline ends. This CDR3 is CASRSYSGRDTQYF. DNA for the CDR3: TGTGCCAGCAGGTCTTATTCAGGGAGAGATACGCAGTATTTT.

In its sample, this clonotype was seen a few times. V and J are TRBV9 and TRBJ2-1; D unresolved. V was shortened by 0 bases and J by 3 bases, with 4 bases between the two germline ends. This CDR3 is built from 13 residues. Germline CDR1 reads SGDLS; CDR2 reads YYNGEE. Here the CDR3 DNA reads TGTGCCAGCAGCGTAGCCCTCTACAATGAGCAGTTCTTC. Its translation is CASSVALYNEQFF.

This clonotype was observed a few times. This rearrangement joins TRBV12-3 or TRBV12-4 to TRBJ1-1; 8 nucleotides line up with TRBD1. This CDR3 contains 14 residues. V trimming: 4 bases; J trimming: 3 bases; junction bases outside the gene matches: 4. The CDR3 DNA reads TGTGCCAGCAGTTCAGGGGGCGCGGACACTGAAGCTTTCTTT. Translated: CASSSGGADTEAFF.

J is TRBJ1-1 and V is TRBV4-2; D unresolved. V was cut by 0 bases and J by 8 bases, with 13 bases left in between. The CDR3 extends over 14 amino acids. CDR1 is LGHNA and CDR2 is YNFKEQ in the germline V gene. The CDR3 nucleotides read TGTGCCAGCAGCCAAGAGTTGAGTCTGGCCGAAGCTTTCTTT. Translating gives CASSQELSLAEAFF.

The rearrangement joins TRBV7-8 to TRBJ1-2; no definite D call. Germline V gene data show CDR1 as SGHVS and CDR2 as FQNEAQ. This CDR3 contains 13 residues. Trimming pared 5 bases from V and 8 bases from J, leaving 15 bases between. The CDR3 DNA follows: TGTGCCAGCAGCCCTCTGCGAGGAGACGGCTACACCTTC. Translated, it gives CASSPLRGDGYTF. Full variable domain (remainder filled in from reference TRBV7-8 and TRBJ1-2): GAGVSQSPRYKVAKRGQDVALRCDPISGHVSLFWYQQALGQGPEFLTYFQNEAQLDKSGLPSDRFFAERPEGSVSTLKIQRTQQEDSAVYLCASSPLRGDGYTFGSGTRLTVV.

The genes are TRBV5-1 and TRBJ1-1; D gene unclear. Trimming stripped 0 bases from V and 3 bases from J, with 9 bases between. This CDR3 has 14 residues. Germline V lookup: CDR1 SGHRS, CDR2 YFSETQ. CDR3 DNA: TGCGCCAGCAGCTTGGATCGGAGGTACACTGAAGCTTTCTTT. It specifies CASSLDRRYTEAFF.